This T cell receptor (beta chain) was sequenced in a study of technical replicates of blood from a handful of donors. The CDR3 consists of 17 residues. V trimming: 5 bases; J trimming: 6 bases; junction bases outside the gene matches: 9. Germline-derived CDR1 and CDR2 are LGHNA and YNFKEQ. Measured with immunoSEQ multiplex PCR; TCRdb has only the in-frame clones, and not every one. The profile shows roughly 60,000 clones, approximately 92% of them singletons. Sequenced sample: PBMCs. The chain combines TRBV4-2 with TRBJ2-3; 15 bases agree with TRBD2. The clonotype was recovered from a human donor in good health. Some clones in this sample may be carry-over from other donors' samples. CDR3 loop: CASSIGLAGGDGDTQYF. CDR3 nucleotides: TGTGCCAGCAGCATCGGACTAGCGGGAGGGGATGGGGATACGCAGTATTTT.